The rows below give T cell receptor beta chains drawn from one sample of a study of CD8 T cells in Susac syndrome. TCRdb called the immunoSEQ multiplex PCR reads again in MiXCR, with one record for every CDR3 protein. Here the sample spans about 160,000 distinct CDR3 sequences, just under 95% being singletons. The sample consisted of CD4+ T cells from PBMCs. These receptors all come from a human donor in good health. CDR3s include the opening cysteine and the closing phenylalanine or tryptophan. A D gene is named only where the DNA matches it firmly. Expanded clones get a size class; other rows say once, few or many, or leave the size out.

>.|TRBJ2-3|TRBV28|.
TGTGCCAGCAGTTTGACGGGGGCCCAAGATACGCAGTATTTT
CASSLTGAQDTQYF
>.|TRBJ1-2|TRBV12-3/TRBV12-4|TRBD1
TGTGCCAGCAGTTTGGGACAGACTTATGGCTACACCTTC
CASSLGQTYGYTF
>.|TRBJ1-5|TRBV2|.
TGTGCCAGCAGCCAGGCTAGGGCGCTTTATAGCAATCAGCCCCAGCATTTT
CASSQARALYSNQPQHF
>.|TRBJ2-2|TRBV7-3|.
TGTGCCAGCAGCTTAATGGGGTACACCGGGGAGCTGTTTTTT
CASSLMGYTGELFF
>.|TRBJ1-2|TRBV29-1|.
TGCAGCGTTGAAGAACGGGCCCAAGATGGCTACACCTTC
CSVEERAQDGYTF
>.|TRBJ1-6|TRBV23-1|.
TGCGCCAGCAGCTCTGGACAAGTCTATAATTCACCCCTCCACTTT
CASSSGQVYNSPLHF
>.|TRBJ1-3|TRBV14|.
TGTGCCAGCAGCCACCGGGGGCGAGGAAACACCATATATTTT
CASSHRGRGNTIYF
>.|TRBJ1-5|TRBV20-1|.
TGCAGTGCTGGGGGAGGTCGAGGTCAGCCCCAGCATTTT
CSAGGGRGQPQHF
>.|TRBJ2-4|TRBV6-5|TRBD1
TGTGCCAGCAGTCCACAGGGGGCTGGGAACATTCAGTACTTC
CASSPQGAGNIQYF
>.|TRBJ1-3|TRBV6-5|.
TGTGCCAGCAGTCGTAACATCGCCTCTGGAAACACCATATATTTT
CASSRNIASGNTIYF
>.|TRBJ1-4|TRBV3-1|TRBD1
TGTGCCAGCAGCAACGAAAACAGGGGACGACATGAAAAACTGTTTTTT
CASSNENRGRHEKLFF
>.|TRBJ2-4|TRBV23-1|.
TGCGCCAGCAGTCAATCAAAACGCGGGGAGCTAGCCAAAAACATTCAGTACTTC
CASSQSKRGELAKNIQYF
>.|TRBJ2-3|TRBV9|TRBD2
TGTGCCAGCAGTCTGGCCGGGGGGGCCGGAGATACGCAGTATTTT
CASSLAGGAGDTQYF
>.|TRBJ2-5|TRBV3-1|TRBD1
TGTGCCAGCAGCCCTCGACAGGGGGTAACTATGGGGGAGACCCAGTACTTC
CASSPRQGVTMGETQYF
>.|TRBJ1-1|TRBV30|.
TGTGCCTGGAGCCAGGGTTCGAACACTGAAGCTTTCTTT
CAWSQGSNTEAFF
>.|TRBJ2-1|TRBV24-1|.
TGTGCCACCAGTGATGCATCAGGGGCAGTCTCATCCGAGCAGTTCTTC
CATSDASGAVSSEQFF
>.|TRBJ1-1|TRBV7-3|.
TGTGCCAGCAGCTTAAACTCGAACACTGAAGCTTTCTTT
CASSLNSNTEAFF
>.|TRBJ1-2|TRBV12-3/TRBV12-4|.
TGTGCCAGCAGCCCTCAATGGGGAAATGGCTACACCTTC
CASSPQWGNGYTF
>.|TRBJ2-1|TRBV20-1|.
TGCAGTGCTAGTGGACAGAGAGGAAGAGGGGATGAGCAGTTCTTC
CSASGQRGRGDEQFF
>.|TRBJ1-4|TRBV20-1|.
TGCAGTGCAAACCGGGAGTATAATGAAAAACTGTTTTTT
CSANREYNEKLFF
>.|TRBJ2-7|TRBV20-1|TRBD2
TGCAGTGCTAGAGATGCTAGCGGGGACGAGCAGTACTTC
CSARDASGDEQYF
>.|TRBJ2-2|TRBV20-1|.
TGCAGTGCTAGACGTCCGGGGGCCTCGAACACCGGGGAGCTGTTTTTT
CSARRPGASNTGELFF
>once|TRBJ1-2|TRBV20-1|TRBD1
TGCAGTGCTAGAGGACAGGGCCACTATGGCTACACCTTC
CSARGQGHYGYTF
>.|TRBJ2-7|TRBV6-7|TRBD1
TGTGCCAGCAGCCTTATTACAGGGGCAGGAACTCTCTACGAGCAGTACTTC
CASSLITGAGTLYEQYF
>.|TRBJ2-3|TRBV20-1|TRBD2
TGCAGTGCCCGTTCGGCGGGGGGGATCGCAGATACGCAGTATTTT
CSARSAGGIADTQYF
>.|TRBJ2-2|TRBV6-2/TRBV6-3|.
TGTGCCAGCAGTATCCCGACCGGCGGGGAGCTGTTTTTT
CASSIPTGGELFF
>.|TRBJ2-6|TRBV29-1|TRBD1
TGCAGCGTCGGGACAGTTAGGCTCTCTGGGGCCAACGTCCTGACTTTC
CSVGTVRLSGANVLTF
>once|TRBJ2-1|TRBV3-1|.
TGTGCCAGCAGCCAAGATGCCCGGGTTGCCTACAATGAGCAGTTCTTC
CASSQDARVAYNEQFF
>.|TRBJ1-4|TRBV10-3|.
TGTGCCATCAGTCGGGGGGGCCCTAATGAAAAACTGTTTTTT
CAISRGGPNEKLFF
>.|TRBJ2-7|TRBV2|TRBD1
TGTGCCAGCAGTTCCTACCTACAGGGGGGCGAGCAGTACTTC
CASSSYLQGGEQYF
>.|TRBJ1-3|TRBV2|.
TGTGCCAGCAGTGACTGGCAGTCCTCTGAAAACACCATATATTTT
CASSDWQSSENTIYF
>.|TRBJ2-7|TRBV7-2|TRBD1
TGTGCCAGCAGCCTACAGGGGAGCTCCTACGAGCAGTACTTC
CASSLQGSSYEQYF
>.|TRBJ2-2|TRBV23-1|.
TGCGCCGCCTTAAGCGGTTCGAACACCGGGGAGCTGTTTTTT
CAALSGSNTGELFF
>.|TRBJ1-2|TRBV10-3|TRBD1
TGTGCCACCAGTACCGGGACAGGTATTGAGAATGGCTACACCTTC
CATSTGTGIENGYTF
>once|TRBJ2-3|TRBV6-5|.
TGTGCCAGCAGTTACTCGGGGGGGCATCCAAACCGTGGGGATACGCAGTATTTT
CASSYSGGHPNRGDTQYF
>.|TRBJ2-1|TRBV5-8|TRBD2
TGTGCCAGCAGCTCCTGGACTAGCGGGGGCCTCAATGAGCAGTTCTTC
CASSSWTSGGLNEQFF
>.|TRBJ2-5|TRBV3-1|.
TGTGCCAGCAGCCCCCGGGGAGCGGGCCTCCAAGAGACCCAGTACTTC
CASSPRGAGLQETQYF
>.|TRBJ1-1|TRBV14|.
TGTGCCAGCAGCCAAGGAAGGGCCACCAACACTGAAGCTTTCTTT
CASSQGRATNTEAFF
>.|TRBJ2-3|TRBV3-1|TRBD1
TGTGCCAGCAGCTTGGGGACAGGGAGGTGGGATACGCAGTATTTT
CASSLGTGRWDTQYF
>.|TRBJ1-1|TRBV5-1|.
TGCGCCAGCAGCTTGGATGTGAACACTGAAGCTTTCTTT
CASSLDVNTEAFF
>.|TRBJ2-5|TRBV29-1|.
TGCAGCGGGCTCGTGGTAGTCACAGAGACCCAGTACTTC
CSGLVVVTETQYF
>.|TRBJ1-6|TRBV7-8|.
TGTGCCAGCAGCTTAGAGGGACAACGTACTTCACCCCTCCACTTT
CASSLEGQRTSPLHF
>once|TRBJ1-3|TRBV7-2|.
TGTGCCAGCAGCCCGGACATTGTCTCTGGAAACACCATATATTTT
CASSPDIVSGNTIYF
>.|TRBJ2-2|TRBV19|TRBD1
TGTGCCACCAGGGACAGAGTATACACCGGGGAGCTGTTTTTT
CATRDRVYTGELFF
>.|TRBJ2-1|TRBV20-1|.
TGCAGTGCTTTTTTACCCTTCAGCTCCTACAATGAGCAGTTCTTC
CSAFLPFSSYNEQFF
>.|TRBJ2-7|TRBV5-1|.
TGCGCCAGCAGCTTGGTGACTAGGGAGGCCGAGCAGTACTTC
CASSLVTREAEQYF
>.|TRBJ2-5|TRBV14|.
TGTGCCAGCAGCCTACAGGGTCGTGGGACCCAGTACTTC
CASSLQGRGTQYF
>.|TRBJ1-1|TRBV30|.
TGTGCCTGGAGTGTCAATATGAACACTGAAGCTTTCTTT
CAWSVNMNTEAFF
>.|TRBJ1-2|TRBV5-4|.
TGTGCCAGCAGCCCGACCGCTTTTGTTTCCTATGGCTACACCTTC
CASSPTAFVSYGYTF
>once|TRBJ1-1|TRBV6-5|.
TGTGCCAGCAGTTACGATGCGAACACTGAAGCTTTCTTT
CASSYDANTEAFF
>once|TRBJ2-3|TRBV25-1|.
TGTGCCAGCTTGGCTAGGGTCACAGATACGCAGTATTTT
CASLARVTDTQYF